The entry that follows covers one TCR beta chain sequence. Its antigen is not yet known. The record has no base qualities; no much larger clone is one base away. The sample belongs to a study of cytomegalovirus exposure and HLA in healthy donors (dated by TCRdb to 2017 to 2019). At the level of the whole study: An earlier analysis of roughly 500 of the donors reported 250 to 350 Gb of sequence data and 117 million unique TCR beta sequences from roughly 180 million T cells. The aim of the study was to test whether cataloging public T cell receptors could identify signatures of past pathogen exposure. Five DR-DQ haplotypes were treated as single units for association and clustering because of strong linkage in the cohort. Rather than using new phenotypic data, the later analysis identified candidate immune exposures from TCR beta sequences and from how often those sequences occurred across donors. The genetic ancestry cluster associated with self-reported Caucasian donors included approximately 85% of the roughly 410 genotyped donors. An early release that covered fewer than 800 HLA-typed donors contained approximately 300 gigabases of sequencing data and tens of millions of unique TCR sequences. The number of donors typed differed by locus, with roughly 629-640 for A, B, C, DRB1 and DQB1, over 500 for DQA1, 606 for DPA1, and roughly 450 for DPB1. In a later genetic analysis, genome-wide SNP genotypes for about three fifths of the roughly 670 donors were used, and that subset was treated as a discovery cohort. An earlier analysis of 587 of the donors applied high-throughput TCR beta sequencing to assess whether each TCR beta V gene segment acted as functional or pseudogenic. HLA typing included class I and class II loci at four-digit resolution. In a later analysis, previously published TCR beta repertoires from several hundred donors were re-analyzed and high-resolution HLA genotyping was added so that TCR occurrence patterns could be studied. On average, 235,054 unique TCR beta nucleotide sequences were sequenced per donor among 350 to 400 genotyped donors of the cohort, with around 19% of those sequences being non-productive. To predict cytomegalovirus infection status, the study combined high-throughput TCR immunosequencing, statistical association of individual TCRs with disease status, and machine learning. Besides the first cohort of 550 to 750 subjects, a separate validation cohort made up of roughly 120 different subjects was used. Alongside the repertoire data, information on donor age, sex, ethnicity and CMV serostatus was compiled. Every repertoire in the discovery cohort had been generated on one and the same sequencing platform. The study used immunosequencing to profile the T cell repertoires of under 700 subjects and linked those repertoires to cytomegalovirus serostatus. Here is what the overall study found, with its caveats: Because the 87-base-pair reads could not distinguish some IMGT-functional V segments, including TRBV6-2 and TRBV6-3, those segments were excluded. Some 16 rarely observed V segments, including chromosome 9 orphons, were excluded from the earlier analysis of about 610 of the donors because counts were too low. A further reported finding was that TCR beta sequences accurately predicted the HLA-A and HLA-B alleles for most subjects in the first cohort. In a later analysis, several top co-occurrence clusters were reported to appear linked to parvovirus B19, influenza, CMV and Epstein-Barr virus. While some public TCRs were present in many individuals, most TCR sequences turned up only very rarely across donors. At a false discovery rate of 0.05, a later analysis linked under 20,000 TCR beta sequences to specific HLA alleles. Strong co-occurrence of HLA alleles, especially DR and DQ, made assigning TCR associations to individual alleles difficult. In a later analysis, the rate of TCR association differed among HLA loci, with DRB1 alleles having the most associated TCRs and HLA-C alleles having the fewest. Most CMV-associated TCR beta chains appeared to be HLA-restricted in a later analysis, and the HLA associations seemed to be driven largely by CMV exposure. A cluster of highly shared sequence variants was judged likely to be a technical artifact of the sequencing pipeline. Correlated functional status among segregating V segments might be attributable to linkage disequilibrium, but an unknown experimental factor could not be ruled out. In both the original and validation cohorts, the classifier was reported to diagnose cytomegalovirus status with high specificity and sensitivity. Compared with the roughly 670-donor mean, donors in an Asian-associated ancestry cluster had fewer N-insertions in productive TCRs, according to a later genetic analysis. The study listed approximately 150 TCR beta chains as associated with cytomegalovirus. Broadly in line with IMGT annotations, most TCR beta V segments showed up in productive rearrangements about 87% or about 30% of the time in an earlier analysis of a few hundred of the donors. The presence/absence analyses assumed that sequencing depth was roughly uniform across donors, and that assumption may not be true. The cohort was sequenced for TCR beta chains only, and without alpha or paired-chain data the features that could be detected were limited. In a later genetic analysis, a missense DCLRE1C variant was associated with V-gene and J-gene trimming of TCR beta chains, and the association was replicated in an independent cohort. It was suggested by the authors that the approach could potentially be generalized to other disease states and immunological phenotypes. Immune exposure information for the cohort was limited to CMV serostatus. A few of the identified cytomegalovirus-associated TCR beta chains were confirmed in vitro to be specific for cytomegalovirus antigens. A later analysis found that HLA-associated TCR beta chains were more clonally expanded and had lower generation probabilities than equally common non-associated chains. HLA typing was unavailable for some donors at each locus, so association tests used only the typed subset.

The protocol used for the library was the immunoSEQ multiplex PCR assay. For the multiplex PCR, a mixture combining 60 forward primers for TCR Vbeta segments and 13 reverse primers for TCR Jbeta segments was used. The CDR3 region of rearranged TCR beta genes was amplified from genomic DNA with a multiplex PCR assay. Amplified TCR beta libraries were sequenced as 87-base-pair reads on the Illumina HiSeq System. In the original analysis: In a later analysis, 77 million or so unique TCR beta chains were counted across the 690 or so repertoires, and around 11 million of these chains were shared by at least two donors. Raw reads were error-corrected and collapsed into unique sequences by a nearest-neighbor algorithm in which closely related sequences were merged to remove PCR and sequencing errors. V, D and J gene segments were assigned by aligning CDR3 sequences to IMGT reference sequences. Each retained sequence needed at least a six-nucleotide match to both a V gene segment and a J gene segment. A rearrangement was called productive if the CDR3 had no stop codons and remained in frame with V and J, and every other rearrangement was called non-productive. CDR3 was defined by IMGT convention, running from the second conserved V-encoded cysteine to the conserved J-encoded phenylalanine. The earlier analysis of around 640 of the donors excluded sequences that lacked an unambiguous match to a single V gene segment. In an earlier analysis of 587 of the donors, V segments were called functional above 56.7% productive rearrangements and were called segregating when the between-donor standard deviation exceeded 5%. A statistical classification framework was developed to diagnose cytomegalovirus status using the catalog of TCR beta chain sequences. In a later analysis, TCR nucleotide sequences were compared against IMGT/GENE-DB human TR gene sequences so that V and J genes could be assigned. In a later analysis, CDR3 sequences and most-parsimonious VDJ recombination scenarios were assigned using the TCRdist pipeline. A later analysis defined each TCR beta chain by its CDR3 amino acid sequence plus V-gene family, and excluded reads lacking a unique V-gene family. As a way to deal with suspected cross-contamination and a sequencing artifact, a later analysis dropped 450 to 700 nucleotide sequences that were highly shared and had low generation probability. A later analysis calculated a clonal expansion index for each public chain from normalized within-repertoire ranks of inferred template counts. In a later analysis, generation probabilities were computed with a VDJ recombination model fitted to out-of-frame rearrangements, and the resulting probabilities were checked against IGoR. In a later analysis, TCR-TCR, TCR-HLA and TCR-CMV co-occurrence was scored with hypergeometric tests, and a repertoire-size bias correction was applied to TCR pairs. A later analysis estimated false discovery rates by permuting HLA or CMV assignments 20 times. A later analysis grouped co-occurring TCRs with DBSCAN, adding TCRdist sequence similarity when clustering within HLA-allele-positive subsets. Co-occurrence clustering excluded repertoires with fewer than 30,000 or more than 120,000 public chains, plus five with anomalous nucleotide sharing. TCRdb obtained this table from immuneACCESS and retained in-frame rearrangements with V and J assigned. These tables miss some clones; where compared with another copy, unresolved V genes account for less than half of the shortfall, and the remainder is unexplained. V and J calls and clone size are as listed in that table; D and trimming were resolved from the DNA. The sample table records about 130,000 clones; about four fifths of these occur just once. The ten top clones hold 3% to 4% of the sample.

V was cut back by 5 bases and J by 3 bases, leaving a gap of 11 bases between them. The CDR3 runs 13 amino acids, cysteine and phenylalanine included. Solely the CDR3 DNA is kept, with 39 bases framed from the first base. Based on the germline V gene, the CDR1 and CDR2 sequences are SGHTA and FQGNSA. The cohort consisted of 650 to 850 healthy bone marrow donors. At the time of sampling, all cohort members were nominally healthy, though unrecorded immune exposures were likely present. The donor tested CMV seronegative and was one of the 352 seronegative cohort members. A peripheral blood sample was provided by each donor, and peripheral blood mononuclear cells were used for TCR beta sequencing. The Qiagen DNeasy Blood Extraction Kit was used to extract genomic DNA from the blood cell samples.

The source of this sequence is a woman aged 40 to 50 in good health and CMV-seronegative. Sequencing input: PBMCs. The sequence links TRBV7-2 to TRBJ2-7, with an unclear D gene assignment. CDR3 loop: CASSPSVNYEQYF. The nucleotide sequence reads TGTGCCAGCAGCCCCTCGGTGAACTACGAGCAGTACTTC.